The 27 T cell receptor beta chains below were found in one sample sequenced in a study of T cells in tumors after PD-1 blockade. The data were produced by immunoSEQ multiplex PCR, yet TCRdb's version contains in-frame clones alone and is incomplete. The sample yields several thousand clones, approximately 62% seen once. Described time point: second of two post-therapy site-matched biopsies roughly 2 months apart. Specimen: tumor tissue, collected after anti-PD-1 treatment. The receptors stem from a human donor with basal cell carcinoma.

The chain carries TRBV4-1 and TRBJ2-5; the D gene is possibly TRBD1 (5 bases). The CDR3 extends over 16 amino acids. V was trimmed by 0 bases and J by 0 bases, leaving 11 bases between them. Germline-derived CDR1 and CDR2 are MGHRA and YSYEKL. Here the CDR3 reads CASSQETRQYQETQYF. The CDR3 DNA is TGCGCCAGCAGCCAAGAAACCAGACAGTACCAAGAGACCCAGTACTTC.

The chain couples TRBV6-5 to TRBJ2-7, with 8 bases identical to TRBD1. V lost 2 bases to trimming and J lost 6 bases; unmatched junction nucleotides: 6. The CDR3 has 14 residues. The germline V gene has CDR1 MNHEY and CDR2 SVGAGI. The CDR3 DNA sequence: TGTGCCAGCAGTTACGGGCAGGGGGCAGGCGAGCAGTACTTC. Protein product: CASSYGQGAGEQYF.

V is TRBV28 and J is TRBJ2-1; 10 nucleotides match TRBD1. The V gene end was trimmed by 3 bases and the J gene end by 6 bases; junction bases not matched to a gene: 5. The CDR3 extends over 15 amino acids. From germline, CDR1 is MDHEN and CDR2 SYDVKM. The CDR3 DNA follows: TGTGCCAGCAGTTTCGACAGGGGGCCGGCCAATGAGCAGTTCTTC. It yields the protein CASSFDRGPANEQFF. Based on the CDR3 plus reference TRBV28 and TRBJ2-1, the full variable domain is DVKVTQSSRYLVKRTGEKVFLECVQDMDHENMFWYRQDPGLGLRLIYFSYDVKMKEKGDIPEGYSVSREKKERFSLILESASTNQTSMYLCASSFDRGPANEQFFGPGTRLTVL.

This clone is large within its sample. V and J are TRBV6-5 and TRBJ2-7; either TRBD1 or TRBD2 may supply D (5 bases each). V was shortened by 4 bases and J by 6 bases, with 13 bases between the two germline ends. Germline loops: CDR1 MNHEY, CDR2 SVGAGI. CDR3 length: 13 residues. The CDR3 loop is CASSSGTLGEQYF. DNA of the CDR3: TGTGCCAGCAGTTCCGGGACCCTAGGCGAGCAGTACTTC.

The DNA of the CDR3 is TGTGCCAGCAGCCTGCCCGGGCAGGGAGATGAAAAACTGTTTTTT. Its protein is CASSLPGQGDEKLFF. The V call is TRBV5-6, the J call TRBJ1-4; tentatively, D is TRBD1 (5 bases). CDR1 SGHDT and CDR2 YYEEEE come from the germline V gene. The ends were cut back, 4 bases at V and 6 bases at J, with 16 bases in the middle. The length of the CDR3 is 15 residues. Combining the CDR3 with reference TRBV5-6 and TRBJ1-4 gives the whole variable domain DAGVTQSPTHLIKTRGQQVTLRCSPKSGHDTVSWYQQALGQGPQFIFQYYEEEERQRGNFPDRFSGHQFPNYSSELNVNALLLGDSALYLCASSLPGQGDEKLFFGSGTQLSVL.

The chain is built from TRBV5-6 and TRBJ2-3; weak D call: TRBD2 (6 bases). The germline CDR1 and CDR2 sequences are SGHDT and YYEEEE. Trimming removed 6 bases at V and 0 bases at J, with 20 bases between. This CDR3 contains 17 residues. The CDR3 spells CASNFPLGGKSTDTQYF. The CDR3, as DNA: TGTGCCAGCAACTTCCCCCTTGGGGGGAAGAGCACAGATACGCAGTATTTT. Drawing the rest from reference TRBV5-6 and TRBJ2-3, the complete variable domain is DAGVTQSPTHLIKTRGQQVTLRCSPKSGHDTVSWYQQALGQGPQFIFQYYEEEERQRGNFPDRFSGHQFPNYSSELNVNALLLGDSALYLCASNFPLGGKSTDTQYFGPGTRLTVL.

In its sample, this clone is medium-sized. The chain has TRBV5-4 and TRBJ2-7, with 8 bases matching TRBD2. This CDR3 contains 16 residues. The ends lost 0 bases at V and 0 bases at J; junction bases unmatched: 5. Germline assignment: CDR1 SGHNT and CDR2 YYREEE (reference sequence). Here the CDR3 DNA reads TGTGCCAGCAGCTTGGTGAGCGGGGGCAACTCCTACGAGCAGTACTTC. This codes for CASSLVSGGNSYEQYF.

This clone was picked up a small number of times. The V and J genes are TRBV6-5 and TRBJ1-2; no clear D. Trimming cost V 2 bases and J 1 base, with 11 bases left between them. The germline gives CDR1 MNHEY, CDR2 SVGAGI. There are 15 residues in the CDR3. The CDR3 DNA follows: TGTGCCAGCAGTTACACAACGGGGATTAACTATGGCTACACCTTC. This gives the protein CASSYTTGINYGYTF.

CDR3 residues: CASSLGGGNTIYF. In nucleotides, the CDR3 is TGCGCCAGCAGCTTGGGAGGGGGAAACACCATATATTTT. The chain joins TRBV5-1 to TRBJ1-3, with unresolved D. The V gene lost 0 bases and the J gene lost 4 bases, with 5 bases spanning the gap. CDR1 and CDR2 from the germline V gene are SGHRS and YFSETQ. CDR3 length: 13 residues.

This clone is classed as medium-sized. The gene calls are TRBV18 and TRBJ2-2; D is ambiguous. CDR3 length equals 12 residues. Germline values: CDR1 KGHSH, CDR2 LQKENI. The V end was cut by 0 bases, the J end by 4 bases, with 0 bases between. The CDR3 protein is CASSPPTGELFF. The DNA for the CDR3 is TGTGCCAGCTCACCACCCACCGGGGAGCTGTTTTTT.

The chain links TRBV27 to TRBJ2-3; D remains unclear. This CDR3 is 15 amino acids long. Trimming pared 2 bases from V and 0 bases from J, leaving 9 bases between. Germline values: CDR1 MNHEY, CDR2 SMNVEV (reference sequence). CDR3 nucleotide sequence: TGTGCCAGCAGTTTAAAACCCCCGAGCACAGATACGCAGTATTTT. It codes for CASSLKPPSTDTQYF.

The chain carries TRBV20-1 and TRBJ1-2; the D is unclear. The CDR3 has 13 amino acids. Germline CDR1 and CDR2: DFQATT and SNEGSKA (reference sequence). Trimming left V 3 bases short and J 5 bases short, with 13 bases between. This chain's CDR3 is CSASPQTGYGYTF. CDR3 DNA sequence: TGCAGTGCTAGTCCCCAAACGGGGTATGGCTACACCTTC.

The rearrangement links TRBV10-3 to TRBJ2-7, with D possibly being TRBD1 (5 bases). The CDR3 spans 15 residues. V was shortened by 0 bases and J by 7 bases, with 16 bases between the two germline ends. Germline lookup yields CDR1 ENHRY and CDR2 SYGVKD. CDR3: CAISESGPPKGEQYF. The CDR3 nucleotides are TGTGCCATCAGTGAGTCGGGGCCGCCAAAAGGAGAGCAGTACTTC.

Comments on this clone: Given a much more abundant clone one base away, this may be a read error. At the DNA level, this CDR3 is encoded by other sequences in the same sample as well. This chain connects TRBV27 to TRBJ2-7; 8 bases map to TRBD2. The CDR3 covers 14 residues. CDR1 is MNHEY and CDR2 is SMNVEV in the germline V gene (reference sequence). The CDR3 is CASRLLAGGGEQYF. DNA of the CDR3: TGTGCCAGCAGACTCCTTGCGGGGGGTGGCGAGCAGTATTTC.

The gene calls are TRBV27 and TRBJ2-4; 7 bases map to TRBD2. The CDR3 runs to 14 residues. Germline V CDR1 and CDR2: MNHEY, SMNVEV (reference sequence). V shed 3 bases and J 5 bases; nucleotides not matched to a gene: 4. CDR3 DNA: TGTGCCAGCAGTTTTGGGGGGGTGGAAAACATTCAGTACTTC. It codes for CASSFGGVENIQYF.

V usage is TRBV9 and J usage is TRBJ2-5, with TRBD1 matching over 9 bases. The V gene's germline CDR1 is SGDLS and CDR2 YYNGEE. The ends lost 3 bases at V and 5 bases at J; junction bases unmatched: 5. This CDR3 spans 14 amino acids. The chain's CDR3 is CASSDGTGRETQYF. CDR3 coding DNA: TGTGCCAGCAGCGACGGGACAGGGAGGGAGACCCAGTACTTC.

This chain joins TRBV15 and TRBJ2-5, with 10 positions matching TRBD2. Germline V lookup: CDR1 LNHNV, CDR2 YYDKDF (reference sequence). The CDR3 contains 16 residues. V shed 1 base, J shed 1 base, and the junction held 3 bases outside the gene matches. The CDR3 nucleotides read TGTGCCACCAGCAGAGGGCTAGCGGGGGCCCAAGAGACCCAGTACTTC. Its protein is CATSRGLAGAQETQYF.

J is TRBJ1-1 and V is TRBV28; unclear D gene. Per the germline V gene, CDR1 is MDHEN and CDR2 is SYDVKM. The CDR3 contains 11 residues. The V end was cut by 4 bases, the J end by 3 bases, with 3 bases between. CDR3 sequence: CASSWDTEAFF. CDR3 bases: TGTGCCAGCAGTTGGGACACTGAAGCTTTCTTT. Combining the CDR3 with reference TRBV28 and TRBJ1-1 gives the whole variable domain DVKVTQSSRYLVKRTGEKVFLECVQDMDHENMFWYRQDPGLGLRLIYFSYDVKMKEKGDIPEGYSVSREKKERFSLILESASTNQTSMYLCASSWDTEAFFGQGTRLTVV.

V and J are TRBV6-6 and TRBJ2-6; 11 nucleotides match TRBD1. The germline gives CDR1 MNHNY, CDR2 SVGAGI (reference sequence). CDR3 length equals 17 residues. V lost 5 bases and J lost 2; bases outside the gene matches: 5. The CDR3 bases are TGTGCCAGCAGTCGCTCGGGACAGGGGGCTGGGGCCAACGTCCTGACTTTC. Its translation: CASSRSGQGAGANVLTF.

The rearrangement joins TRBV5-1 to TRBJ2-3, with D perhaps matching TRBD1 (6 bases). Looked up from germline, CDR1 is SGHRS and CDR2 is YFSETQ. The CDR3 consists of 19 residues. The V and J ends lost 2 bases and 0 bases respectively, with 22 bases between them. The CDR3 region is CASSLNPASDSHSTDTQYF. In DNA form, the CDR3 reads TGCGCCAGCAGCTTAAACCCCGCTTCGGACAGTCATAGCACAGATACGCAGTATTTT.

The V and J genes are TRBV27 and TRBJ2-5, with 12 bases fitting TRBD2. CDR3 size: 16 residues. Germline lookup yields CDR1 MNHEY and CDR2 SMNVEV (reference sequence). The J segment lost 5 bases and the V segment lost 3 bases, leaving 7 bases of the junction unmatched. CDR3 loop: CASSLLAGGRGETQYF. DNA for the CDR3: TGTGCCAGCAGTTTGCTAGCGGGGGGGCGGGGCGAGACCCAGTACTTC.

The V gene is TRBV5-6, the J gene TRBJ1-2, with unresolved D. There are 13 residues in the CDR3. The V and J ends lost 4 bases and 2 bases respectively, with 9 bases between them. Germline V gene lookup returns CDR1 SGHDT and CDR2 YYEEEE. The CDR3 protein is CASSRGVNYGYTF. DNA of the CDR3: TGTGCCAGCAGCCGGGGAGTCAACTATGGCTACACCTTC.

This clone has just a few counts. The chain combines TRBV5-1 with TRBJ1-2; tentative D call: TRBD1 (6 bases). This CDR3 is 14 amino acids long. Trimming cost V 8 bases and J 4 bases, with 18 bases left between them. From germline, CDR1 is SGHRS and CDR2 YFSETQ. The CDR3 coding sequence is TGCGCCAGTACCGCCTCACAGGGTGCCTATGGCTACACCTTC. Its translation: CASTASQGAYGYTF.

The J gene is TRBJ2-3, the V gene TRBV5-1, with D hard to call. This CDR3 region has 11 residues. Deletions cut 6 bases from V and 0 bases from J, with 2 bases between. Germline-derived CDR1 and CDR2 are SGHRS and YFSETQ. The CDR3: CASTSTDTQYF. In DNA, the CDR3 is TGCGCCAGCACCAGCACAGATACGCAGTATTTT.

The chain carries TRBV5-6 and TRBJ2-3; D unresolved. There are 15 residues in the CDR3. Trimming left V 0 bases short and J 4 bases short, with 12 bases between. Germline CDR1 SGHDT, CDR2 YYEEEE. The CDR3 coding sequence is TGTGCCAGCAGCTTGGTCGGTCTAGATGCAGATACGCAGTATTTT. Protein: CASSLVGLDADTQYF.

The rearrangement joins TRBV3-1 (or the pseudogene TRBV3-2) to TRBJ2-4; D not resolved. The ends were cut back, 5 bases at V and 4 bases at J, with 18 bases in the middle. Germline-derived CDR1 and CDR2 are LGHDT and YNNKEL (reference sequence). The length of the CDR3 is 16 residues. The DNA for the CDR3 is TGTGCCAGCAGCACTGTCCGTCCCATTAGAAAAAACATTCAGTACTTC. Its translation: CASSTVRPIRKNIQYF.

J is TRBJ2-2 and V is TRBV6-5; D may correspond to TRBD1 or TRBD2 (6 bases each). Germline-derived CDR1 and CDR2 are MNHEY and SVGAGI. There are 14 residues in the CDR3. Deletions cut 0 bases from V and 6 bases from J, with 8 bases between. The CDR3 DNA reads as TGTGCCAGCAGTTACTCGGAGGGGGCCGGGGAGCTGTTTTTT. Its protein is CASSYSEGAGELFF.